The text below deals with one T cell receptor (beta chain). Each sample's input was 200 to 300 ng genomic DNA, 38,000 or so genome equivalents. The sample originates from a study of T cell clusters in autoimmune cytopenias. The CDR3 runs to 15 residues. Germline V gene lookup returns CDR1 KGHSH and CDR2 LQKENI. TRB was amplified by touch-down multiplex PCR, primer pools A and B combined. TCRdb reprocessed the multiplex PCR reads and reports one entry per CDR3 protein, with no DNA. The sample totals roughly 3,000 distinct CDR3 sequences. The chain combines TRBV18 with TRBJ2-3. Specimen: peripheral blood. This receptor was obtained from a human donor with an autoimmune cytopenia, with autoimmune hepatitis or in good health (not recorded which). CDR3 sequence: CASSYGELAADTQYF.